The sequence of this TCR beta chain was determined in a study of regulatory T cells in long-lasting Graves disease. The TCR beta library used iRepertoire HTBI primers with Arm-PCR amplification of CDR3. Study processing details: Throughout the samples, researchers identified roughly 59 TRBV and roughly 13 TRBJ segments. TCRdb called the multiplex PCR reads again in MiXCR, with one record for every CDR3 protein. TCRdb assigned the V and J calls; the authors' analysis was not used. The sample has nearly 350,000 distinct CDR3 sequences; about 20% are singletons. Germline CDR1 and CDR2: SNHLY and FYNNEI. This CDR3 is 14 amino acids long. Trimming pared 5 bases from V and 1 base from J, leaving 11 bases between. Time point meaning: persistent/refractory GD, antithyroid drugs over 5 years with positive TRAb. The TCR library was made from RNA extracted from PBMCs. The table lists this clonotype with many counts.

The sequence was collected from a female donor with Graves disease. Sequenced here: peripheral blood mononuclear cells (PBMCs), sampled when the disease was refractory, from a patient treated with antithyroid drugs. V usage is TRBV2 and J usage is TRBJ1-2; D is ambiguous. DNA for the CDR3: TGTGCCAGCAGTATTGCGGATAGTAACTATGGCTACACCTTC. This gives the protein CASSIADSNYGYTF. Full variable domain (rest looked up from reference TRBV2 and TRBJ1-2): EPEVTQTPSHQVTQMGQEVILRCVPISNHLYFYWYRQILGQKVEFLVSFYNNEISEKSEIFDDQFSVERPDGSNFTLKIRSTKLEDSAMYFCASSIADSNYGYTFGSGTRLTVV.